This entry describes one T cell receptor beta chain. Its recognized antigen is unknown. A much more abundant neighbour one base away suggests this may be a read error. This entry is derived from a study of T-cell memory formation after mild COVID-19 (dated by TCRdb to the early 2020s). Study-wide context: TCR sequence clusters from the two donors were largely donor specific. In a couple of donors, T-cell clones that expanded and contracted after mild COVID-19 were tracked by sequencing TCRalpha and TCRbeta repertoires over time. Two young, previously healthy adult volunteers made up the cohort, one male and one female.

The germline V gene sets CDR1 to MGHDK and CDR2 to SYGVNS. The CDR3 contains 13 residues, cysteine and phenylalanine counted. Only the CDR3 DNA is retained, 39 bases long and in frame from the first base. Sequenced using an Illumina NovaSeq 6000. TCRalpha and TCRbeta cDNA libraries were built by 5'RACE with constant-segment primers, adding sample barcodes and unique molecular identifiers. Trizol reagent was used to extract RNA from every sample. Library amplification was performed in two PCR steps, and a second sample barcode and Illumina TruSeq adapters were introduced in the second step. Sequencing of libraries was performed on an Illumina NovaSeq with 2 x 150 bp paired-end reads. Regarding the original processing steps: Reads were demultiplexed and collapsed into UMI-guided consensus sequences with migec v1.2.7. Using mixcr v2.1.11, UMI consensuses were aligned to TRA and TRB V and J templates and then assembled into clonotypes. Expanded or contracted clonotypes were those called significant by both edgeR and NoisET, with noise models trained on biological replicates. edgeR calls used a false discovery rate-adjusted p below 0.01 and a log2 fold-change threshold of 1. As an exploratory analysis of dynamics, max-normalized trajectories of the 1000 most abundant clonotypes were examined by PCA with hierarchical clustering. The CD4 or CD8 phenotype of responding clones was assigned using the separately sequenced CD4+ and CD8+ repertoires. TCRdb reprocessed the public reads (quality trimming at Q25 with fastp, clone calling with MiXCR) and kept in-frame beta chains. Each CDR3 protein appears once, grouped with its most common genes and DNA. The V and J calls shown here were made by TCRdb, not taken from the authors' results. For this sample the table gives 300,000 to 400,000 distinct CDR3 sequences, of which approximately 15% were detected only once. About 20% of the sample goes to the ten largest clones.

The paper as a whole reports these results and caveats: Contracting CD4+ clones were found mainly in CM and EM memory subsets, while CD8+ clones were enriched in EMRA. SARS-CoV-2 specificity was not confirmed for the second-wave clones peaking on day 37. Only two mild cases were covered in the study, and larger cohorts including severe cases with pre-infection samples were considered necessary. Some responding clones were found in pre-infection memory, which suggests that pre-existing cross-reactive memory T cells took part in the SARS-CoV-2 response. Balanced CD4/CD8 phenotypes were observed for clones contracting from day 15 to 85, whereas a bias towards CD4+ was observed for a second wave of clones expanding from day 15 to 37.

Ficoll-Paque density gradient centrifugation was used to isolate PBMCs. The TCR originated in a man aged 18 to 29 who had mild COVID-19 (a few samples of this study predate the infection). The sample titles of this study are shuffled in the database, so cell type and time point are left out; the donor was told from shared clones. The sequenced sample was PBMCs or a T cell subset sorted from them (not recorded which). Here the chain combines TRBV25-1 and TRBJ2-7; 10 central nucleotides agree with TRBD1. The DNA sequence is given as TGTGCCAGCAGCGGGACAGGGGACTACGAGCTGTACTTC. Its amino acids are CASSGTGDYELYF.